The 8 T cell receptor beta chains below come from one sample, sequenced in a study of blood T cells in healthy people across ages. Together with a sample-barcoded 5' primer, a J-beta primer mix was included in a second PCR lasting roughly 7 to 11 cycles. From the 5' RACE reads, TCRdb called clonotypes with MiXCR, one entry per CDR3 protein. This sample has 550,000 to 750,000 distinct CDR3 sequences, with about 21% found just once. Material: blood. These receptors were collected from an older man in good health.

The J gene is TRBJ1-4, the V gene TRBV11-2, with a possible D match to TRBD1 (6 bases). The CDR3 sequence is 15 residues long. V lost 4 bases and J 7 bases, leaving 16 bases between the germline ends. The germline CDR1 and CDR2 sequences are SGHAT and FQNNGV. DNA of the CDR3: TGTGCCAGCAGCTCAGGTGGGGGCTTGGGTGAAAAACTGTTTTTT. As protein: CASSSGGGLGEKLFF.

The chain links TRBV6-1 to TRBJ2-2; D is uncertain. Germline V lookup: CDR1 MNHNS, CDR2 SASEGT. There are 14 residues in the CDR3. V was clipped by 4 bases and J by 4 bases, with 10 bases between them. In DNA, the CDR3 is TGTGCCAGCAGTGTGGCTACCCCCACCGGGGAGCTGTTTTTT. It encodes CASSVATPTGELFF.

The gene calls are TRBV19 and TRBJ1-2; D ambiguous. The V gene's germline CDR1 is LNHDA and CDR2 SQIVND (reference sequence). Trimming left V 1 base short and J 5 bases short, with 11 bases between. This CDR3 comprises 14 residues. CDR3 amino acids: CASSIGYSDYGYTF. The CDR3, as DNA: TGTGCCAGTAGTATAGGGTACAGCGATTATGGCTACACCTTC.

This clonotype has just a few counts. CDR3 DNA sequence: TGTGCCAGCAGCCCCCGAACCAGCGGGACTTACGAGCAGTACTTC. Translated, it gives CASSPRTSGTYEQYF. The chain uses TRBV3-1 and TRBJ2-5, with 7 nucleotides matching TRBD2. The J call may be in error: the DNA end matches TRBJ2-7 better. CDR1 is LGHDT and CDR2 is YNNKEL in the germline V gene (reference sequence). This CDR3 is built from 15 residues.

CDR3 sequence reads: CASSEEMGHSSYNEQFF. CDR3 DNA sequence: TGTGCCAGCAGTGAAGAAATGGGACATAGCTCCTACAATGAGCAGTTCTTC. V is TRBV6-1 and J is TRBJ2-1; a weak D match, TRBD1 (6 bases). V lost 1 base to trimming and J lost 0 bases, with 13 bases between them. The CDR3 totals 17 residues. Germline V lookup: CDR1 MNHNS, CDR2 SASEGT.

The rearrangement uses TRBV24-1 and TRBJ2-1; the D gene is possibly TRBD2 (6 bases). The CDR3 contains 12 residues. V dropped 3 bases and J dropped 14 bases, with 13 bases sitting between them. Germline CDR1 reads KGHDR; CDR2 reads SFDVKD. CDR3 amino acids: CATSDIGTAKFF. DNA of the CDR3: TGTGCCACCAGTGATATCGGGACTGCAAAGTTCTTC.

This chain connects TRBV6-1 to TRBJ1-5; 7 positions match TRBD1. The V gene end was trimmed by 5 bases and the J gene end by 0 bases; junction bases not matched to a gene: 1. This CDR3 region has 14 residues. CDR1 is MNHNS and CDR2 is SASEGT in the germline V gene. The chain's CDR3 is CASSQGVSNQPQHF. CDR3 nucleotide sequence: TGTGCCAGCAGTCAGGGGGTTAGCAATCAGCCCCAGCATTTT.

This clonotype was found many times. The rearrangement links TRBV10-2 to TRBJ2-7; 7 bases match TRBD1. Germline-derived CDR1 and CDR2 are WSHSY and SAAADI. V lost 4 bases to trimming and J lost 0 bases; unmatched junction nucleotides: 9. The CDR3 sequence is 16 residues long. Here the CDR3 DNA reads TGCGCCAGCAGTGCGGGGAGAGGGACAGACTCCTACGAGCAGTACTTC. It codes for CASSAGRGTDSYEQYF.